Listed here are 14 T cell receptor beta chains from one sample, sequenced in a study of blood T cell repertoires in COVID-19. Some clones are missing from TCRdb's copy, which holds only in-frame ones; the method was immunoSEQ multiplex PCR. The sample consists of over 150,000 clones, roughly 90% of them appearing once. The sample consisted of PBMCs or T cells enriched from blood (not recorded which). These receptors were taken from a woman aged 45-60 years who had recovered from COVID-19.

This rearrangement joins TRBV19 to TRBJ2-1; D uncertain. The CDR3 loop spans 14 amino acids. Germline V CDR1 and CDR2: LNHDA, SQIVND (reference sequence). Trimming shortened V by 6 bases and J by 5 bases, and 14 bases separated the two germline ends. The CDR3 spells CASRYEVRNNEQFF. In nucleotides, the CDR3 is TGTGCCAGTAGGTACGAGGTTAGGAACAATGAGCAGTTCTTC.

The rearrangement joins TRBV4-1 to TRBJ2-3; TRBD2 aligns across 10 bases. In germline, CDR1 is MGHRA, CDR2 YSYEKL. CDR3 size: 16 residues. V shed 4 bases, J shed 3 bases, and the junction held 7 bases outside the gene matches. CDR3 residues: CASSRLAGGQTDTQYF. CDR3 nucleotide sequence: TGCGCCAGCAGCCGATTAGCGGGAGGACAGACAGATACGCAGTATTTT.

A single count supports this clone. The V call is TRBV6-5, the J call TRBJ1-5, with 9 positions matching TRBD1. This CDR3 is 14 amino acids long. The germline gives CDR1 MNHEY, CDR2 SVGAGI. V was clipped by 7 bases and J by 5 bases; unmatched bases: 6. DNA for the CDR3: TGTGCCAGCATTCAGGACAGGGGCGATCAGCCCCAGCATTTT. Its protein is CASIQDRGDQPQHF.

Here the CDR3 DNA reads TGTGCCAGCAGTCGGGGGAGGATTGCCGGGGAGCTGTTTTTT. Translation gives CASSRGRIAGELFF. The chain recombines TRBV27 with TRBJ2-2, with D possibly TRBD2 on 6 matching bases. Deletions cut 5 bases from V and 6 bases from J, with 13 bases between. The CDR3 spans 14 residues. CDR1 and CDR2 from the germline V gene are MNHEY and SMNVEV (reference sequence).

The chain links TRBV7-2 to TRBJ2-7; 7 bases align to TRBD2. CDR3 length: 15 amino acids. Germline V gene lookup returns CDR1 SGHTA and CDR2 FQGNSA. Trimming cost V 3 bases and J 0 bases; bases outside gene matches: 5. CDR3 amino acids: CASSFSGPSSYEQYF. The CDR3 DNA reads TGTGCCAGCAGCTTTAGCGGGCCCAGCTCCTACGAGCAGTACTTC.

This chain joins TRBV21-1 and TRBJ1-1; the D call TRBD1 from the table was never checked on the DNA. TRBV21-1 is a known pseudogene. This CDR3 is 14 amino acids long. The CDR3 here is CATPTGRMNTEAFF. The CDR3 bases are TGTGCCACCCCGACAGGCCGTATGAACACTGAAGCTTTCTTT.

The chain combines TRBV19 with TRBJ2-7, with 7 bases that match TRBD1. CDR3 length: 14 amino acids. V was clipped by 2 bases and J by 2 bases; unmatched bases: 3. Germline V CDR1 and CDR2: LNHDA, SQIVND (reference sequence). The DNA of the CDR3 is TGTGCCAGTAGTATAAAAGGGACAGCCTACGAGCAGTACTTC. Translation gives CASSIKGTAYEQYF.

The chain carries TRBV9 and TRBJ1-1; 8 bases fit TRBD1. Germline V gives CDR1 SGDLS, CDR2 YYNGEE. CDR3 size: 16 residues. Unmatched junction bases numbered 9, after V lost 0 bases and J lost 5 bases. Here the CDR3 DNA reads TGTGCCAGCAGCGTAGGGGACAGGCCTGGGGGGACTGAAGCTTTCTTT. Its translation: CASSVGDRPGGTEAFF. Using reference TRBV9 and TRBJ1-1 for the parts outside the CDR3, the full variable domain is DSGVTQTPKHLITATGQRVTLRCSPRSGDLSVYWYQQSLDQGLQFLIQYYNGEERAKGNILERFSAQQFPDLHSELNLSSLELGDSALYFCASSVGDRPGGTEAFFGQGTRLTVV.

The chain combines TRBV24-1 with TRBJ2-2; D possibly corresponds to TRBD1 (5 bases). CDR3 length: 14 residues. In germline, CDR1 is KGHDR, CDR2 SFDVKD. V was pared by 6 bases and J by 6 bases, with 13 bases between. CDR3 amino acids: CATSRAGRPGELFF. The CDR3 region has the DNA TGTGCCACCAGTAGGGCAGGGCGTCCCGGGGAGCTGTTTTTT.

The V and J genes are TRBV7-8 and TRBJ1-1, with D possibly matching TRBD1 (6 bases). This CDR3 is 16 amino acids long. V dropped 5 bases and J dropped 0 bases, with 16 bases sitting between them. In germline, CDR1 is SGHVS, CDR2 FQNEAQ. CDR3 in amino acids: CASSPGTQRMNTEAFF. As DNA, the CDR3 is TGTGCCAGCAGCCCCGGGACACAGCGCATGAACACTGAAGCTTTCTTT.

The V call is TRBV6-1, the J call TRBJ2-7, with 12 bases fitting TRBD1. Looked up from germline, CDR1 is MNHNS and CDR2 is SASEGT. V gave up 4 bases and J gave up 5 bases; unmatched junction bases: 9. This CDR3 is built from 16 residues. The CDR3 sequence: CASSAAPGQGAHEQYF. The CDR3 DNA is TGTGCCAGCAGTGCGGCTCCGGGACAGGGGGCCCACGAGCAGTACTTC.

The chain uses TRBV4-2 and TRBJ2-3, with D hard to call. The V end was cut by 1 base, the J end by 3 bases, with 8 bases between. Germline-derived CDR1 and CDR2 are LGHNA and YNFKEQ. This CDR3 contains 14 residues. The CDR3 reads CASSQVELTDTQYF. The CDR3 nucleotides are TGTGCCAGCAGCCAAGTTGAGCTAACAGATACGCAGTATTTT.

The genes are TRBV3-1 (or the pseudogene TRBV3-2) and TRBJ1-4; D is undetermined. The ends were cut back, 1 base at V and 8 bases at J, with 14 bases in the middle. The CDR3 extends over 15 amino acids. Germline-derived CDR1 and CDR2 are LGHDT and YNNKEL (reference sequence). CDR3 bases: TGTGCCAGCAGCCAAGGAGGAGGTCTTGGGGAAAAACTGTTTTTT. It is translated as CASSQGGGLGEKLFF.

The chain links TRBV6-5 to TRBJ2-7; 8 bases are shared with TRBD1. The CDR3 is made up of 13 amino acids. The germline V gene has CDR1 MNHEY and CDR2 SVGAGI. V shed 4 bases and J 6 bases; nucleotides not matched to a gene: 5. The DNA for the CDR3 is TGTGCCAGCAGTTGGGGGCAGGGGGCCGAGCAGTACTTC. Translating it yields CASSWGQGAEQYF.